The 21 T cell receptor beta chains below were found in one sample sequenced in a study of cytotoxic CD8 clonotypes in ibrutinib-treated CLL. TCRdb's copy holds only in-frame clones and misses some; the assay was immunoSEQ multiplex PCR. The repertoire holds 250,000 or so clones, 70% seen once, with 15% to 17% in the top ten. The specimen was PBMCs, collected after 24 months of ibrutinib treatment. The receptor set was obtained from a human donor with chronic lymphocytic leukemia.

The chain links TRBV20-1 to TRBJ1-1; the D is unclear. CDR1 DFQATT and CDR2 SNEGSKA come from the germline V gene (reference sequence). The ends were cut back, 3 bases at V and 5 bases at J, with 7 bases in the middle. CDR3 size: 11 residues. DNA of the CDR3: TGCAGTGCTAGCGCGGGAACTGAAGCTTTCTTT. Translated: CSASAGTEAFF.

The V call is TRBV5-3, the J call TRBJ2-7; 10 bases match TRBD1. TRBV5-3 is recorded as an ORF, its role being uncertain. The CDR3 length is 16 residues. V lost 4 bases and J lost 5; bases outside the gene matches: 12. The CDR3 region is CARSMGDRGFSDEQYF. CDR3 in DNA: TGTGCCAGAAGCATGGGGGACAGGGGATTCTCAGACGAGCAGTACTTC.

The J gene is TRBJ2-7, the V gene TRBV7-2, with D perhaps TRBD2 (6 bases). The germline V gene encodes CDR1 SGHTA and CDR2 FQGNSA. This CDR3 has 18 residues. Trimming shortened V by 5 bases and J by 2 bases, and 25 bases separated the two germline ends. The CDR3: CASSPPWGGTNGAYEQYF. The CDR3 nucleotides are TGTGCCAGCAGCCCCCCTTGGGGCGGGACCAACGGGGCCTACGAGCAGTACTTC.

This clone appeared a few times. The V call is TRBV6-5, the J call TRBJ2-7; D not resolved. The germline V gene has CDR1 MNHEY and CDR2 SVGAGI. The CDR3 consists of 14 residues. Trimming shortened V by 3 bases and J by 1 base, and 10 bases separated the two germline ends. CDR3 sequence: CASSYTGFSYEQYF. CDR3 sequence (DNA): TGTGCCAGCAGTTATACCGGCTTTTCCTACGAGCAGTACTTC.

This clone was picked up a small number of times. The chain has TRBV2 and TRBJ1-1, with D perhaps matching TRBD1 (5 bases). Germline V gives CDR1 SNHLY, CDR2 FYNNEI. The V end was cut by 5 bases, the J end by 4 bases, with 8 bases between. This CDR3 comprises 12 residues. The chain's CDR3 is CASSTGVTEAFF. CDR3 bases: TGTGCCAGCAGTACAGGAGTCACTGAAGCTTTCTTT.

The chain carries TRBV29-1 and TRBJ1-3, with D hard to call. The germline gives CDR1 SQVTM, CDR2 ANQGSEA. The V gene lost 5 bases and the J gene lost 4 bases, with 6 bases spanning the gap. This CDR3 is built from 11 residues. The DNA for the CDR3 is TGCAGCGTTTTCCAGGGAAACACCATATATTTT. This codes for CSVFQGNTIYF.

A few counts support this clone. The V gene is TRBV27, the J gene TRBJ2-1; D ambiguous. Germline V gene sequence: CDR1 MNHEY, CDR2 SMNVEV (reference sequence). The CDR3 is 11 residues long. Deletions cut 2 bases from V and 7 bases from J, with 3 bases between. The CDR3 region is CASSLANEQFF. The CDR3 DNA sequence: TGTGCCAGCAGTTTAGCAAATGAGCAGTTCTTC.

The CDR3 sequence is CASSPPGGEQYF. The CDR3 nucleotides read TGTGCCAGCTCACCACCGGGGGGCGAGCAGTACTTC. The chain joins TRBV18 to TRBJ2-7; D perhaps matches TRBD2 (6 bases). CDR1 KGHSH and CDR2 LQKENI come from the germline V gene. Trimming pared 0 bases from V and 6 bases from J, leaving 6 bases between. CDR3 length equals 12 residues.

The gene calls are TRBV29-1 and TRBJ1-5; a weak D match, TRBD1 (5 bases). The CDR3 totals 11 residues. Germline-derived CDR1 and CDR2 are SQVTM and ANQGSEA. V lost 0 bases to trimming and J lost 13 bases, with 10 bases between them. The CDR3 nucleotides read TGCAGCGTTGAAGATGGGGACCTACAGCATTTT. It translates to CSVEDGDLQHF.

This chain uses TRBV10-3 with TRBJ2-7, with D possibly TRBD2 on 7 matching bases. This CDR3 contains 12 residues. The germline V gene has CDR1 ENHRY and CDR2 SYGVKD. V was clipped by 4 bases and J by 5 bases, with 9 bases between them. The CDR3 bases are TGTGCCATCAGTGCGGGGGGCCACGAGCAGTACTTC. Amino acid sequence: CAISAGGHEQYF.

V usage is TRBV7-3 and J usage is TRBJ2-5, with 12 bases lining up with TRBD1. This CDR3 spans 18 amino acids. J gave up 5 bases and V 4 bases, and 14 bases lay outside the gene matches. Per the germline V gene, CDR1 is SGHTA and CDR2 is FQGTGA. CDR3: CASSSYQNGTGGGETQYF. The CDR3 coding sequence is TGTGCCAGCAGCTCGTACCAAAACGGGACAGGGGGCGGGGAGACCCAGTACTTC.

The chain recombines TRBV5-1 with TRBJ2-7; D gene unclear. Trimming shortened V by 5 bases and J by 0 bases, and 12 bases separated the two germline ends. This CDR3 contains 14 residues. Germline loops: CDR1 SGHRS, CDR2 YFSETQ. The CDR3 nucleotides are TGCGCCAGCAGGCTGGGCGGAAGCTCCTACGAGCAGTACTTC. Translating it yields CASRLGGSSYEQYF. Full variable domain (remainder filled in from reference TRBV5-1 and TRBJ2-7): KAGVTQTPRYLIKTRGQQVTLSCSPISGHRSVSWYQQTPGQGLQFLFEYFSETQRNKGNFPGRFSGRQFSNSRSEMNVSTLELGDSALYLCASRLGGSSYEQYFGPGTRLTVT.

The chain is built from TRBV15 and TRBJ1-5, with TRBD1 matching 7 bases. Germline V gene sequence: CDR1 LNHNV, CDR2 YYDKDF (reference sequence). V dropped 8 bases and J dropped 2; count of bases not matched to a gene: 9. The CDR3 sequence is 15 residues long. DNA of the CDR3: TGTGCCACCGCCCCCGACAGGGAACGCAATCAGCCCCAGCATTTT. Translated, it gives CATAPDRERNQPQHF. The variable domain in full, with the rest retrieved from reference TRBV15 and TRBJ1-5, is DAMVIQNPRYQVTQFGKPVTLSCSQTLNHNVMYWYQQKSSQAPKLLFHYYDKDFNNEADTPDNFQSRRPNTSFCFLDIRSPGLGDTAMYLCATAPDRERNQPQHFGDGTRLSIL.

This CDR3 reads CASSLGPTGLQETQYF. DNA for the CDR3: TGCGCCAGCAGCTTGGGCCCAACAGGTCTCCAAGAGACCCAGTACTTC. The J gene is TRBJ2-5, the V gene TRBV5-1; possibly TRBD1 for D (5 bases). V gave up 0 bases and J gave up 1 base, with 13 bases separating them. CDR1 is SGHRS and CDR2 is YFSETQ in the germline V gene. CDR3 size: 16 residues. The full variable domain, its missing parts supplied by reference TRBV5-1 and TRBJ2-5, is KAGVTQTPRYLIKTRGQQVTLSCSPISGHRSVSWYQQTPGQGLQFLFEYFSETQRNKGNFPGRFSGRQFSNSRSEMNVSTLELGDSALYLCASSLGPTGLQETQYFGPGTRLLVL.

Only a few counts were recorded for this clone. CDR3 DNA sequence: TGCGCCAGCAGCTTCGACAGTAACTCTGGGGCCAACGTCCTGACTTTC. Protein: CASSFDSNSGANVLTF. The V call is TRBV5-1, the J call TRBJ2-6, with a weak D call TRBD1 (5 bases). The CDR3 covers 16 residues. V shed 2 bases and J shed 0 bases, with 9 bases lying between them. The V gene's germline CDR1 is SGHRS and CDR2 YFSETQ.

This clone was observed a single time. This chain links TRBV29-1 with TRBJ1-4; possibly TRBD1 for D (5 bases). Germline lookup yields CDR1 SQVTM and CDR2 ANQGSEA. The CDR3 is made up of 14 amino acids. V shed 4 bases and J shed 5 bases, with 14 bases lying between them. The DNA of the CDR3 is TGCAGCGTTGTGGGGCACACAGACAATGAAAAACTGTTTTTT. It is translated as CSVVGHTDNEKLFF.

The chain employs TRBV28 and TRBJ1-2, with 9 nucleotides matching TRBD1. CDR1 is MDHEN, CDR2 SYDVKM, per germline. This CDR3 is 14 amino acids long. V was pared by 6 bases and J by 11 bases, with 13 bases of the junction left unmatched. This CDR3 is CASSPPGQGLMYTF. Here the CDR3 DNA reads TGTGCCAGCAGCCCACCGGGACAGGGATTAATGTACACCTTC.

J is TRBJ1-1 and V is TRBV28, with 7 bases that match TRBD1. The junction had 2 bases not matched to a gene; V was cut back by 5 bases and J by 5 bases. Germline values: CDR1 MDHEN, CDR2 SYDVKM. The CDR3 covers 12 residues. The CDR3, as DNA: TGTGCCAGCAGTGGGACAGTTACTGAAGCTTTCTTT. Translated, it gives CASSGTVTEAFF.

The V call is TRBV5-4, the J call TRBJ2-1; 13 bases line up with TRBD2. The CDR3 length is 15 residues. Germline CDR1 SGHNT, CDR2 YYREEE (reference sequence). The V and J ends lost 2 bases and 8 bases, in that order; junction bases with no gene match: 4. The CDR3 sequence is CASSFGLAGDDEQFF. The CDR3 DNA follows: TGTGCCAGCAGCTTTGGACTAGCGGGAGATGATGAGCAGTTCTTC.

The V gene is TRBV4-1, the J gene TRBJ2-3; TRBD2 aligns across 13 bases. The CDR3 is 14 amino acids. J lost 11 bases, V lost 4 bases, and 6 bases had no gene match. Germline V CDR1 and CDR2: MGHRA, YSYEKL. CDR3 coding DNA: TGCGCCAGCAGCCTCGGGACTAGCGGGAACCAGCAGTATTTT. This gives the protein CASSLGTSGNQQYF.

The CDR3 region is CSARGLKEQFF. The CDR3 DNA reads as TGCAGTGCTAGAGGACTCAAAGAGCAGTTCTTC. The rearrangement joins TRBV20-1 to TRBJ2-1; D call uncertain. The CDR3 length is 11 residues. The germline CDR1 and CDR2 sequences are DFQATT and SNEGSKA (reference sequence). V gave up 1 base and J gave up 10 bases, with 8 bases separating them.